A selection of T cell receptor beta chains follows, all from one sample in a study of blood T cell repertoires in COVID-19. Clones were read by immunoSEQ multiplex PCR, and TCRdb kept only the in-frame ones, dropping some. Of approximately 430,000 clones in the sample, 70% to 90% were seen once. Material: peripheral blood. The receptors derive from a woman in her 30s with active or convalescent COVID-19. The CDR3 runs from the conserved cysteine through the conserved F or W. Each record gives: clone size, D gene, V gene, J gene, CDR3 DNA, CDR3 protein. A D gene is named only where the DNA matches it firmly. Where a row states a size, it is once, few, many or the class of an expanded clone; other rows omit it.

NA	NA	TRBV5-6	TRBJ2-3	TGTGCCAGCAGCTTAGGTGTGGCATCCCTCCGGGGCACAGATACGCAGTATTTT	CASSLGVASLRGTDTQYF
NA	NA	TRBV19	TRBJ1-2	TGTGCCAGTAGTATATCGGGGGGCTTTGGCTACACCTTC	CASSISGGFGYTF
NA	NA	TRBV5-1	TRBJ2-3	TGCGCCAGCAGCTCCGGGGAGGGCACAGATACGCAGTATTTT	CASSSGEGTDTQYF
NA	TRBD2	TRBV9	TRBJ2-5	TGTGCCAGCAGCGTAGCTTTGCGGGAGGGCCAAGAGACCCAGTACTTC	CASSVALREGQETQYF
NA	NA	TRBV27	TRBJ2-7	TGTGCCAGCAGTCCCCGGGGGACCTACGAGCAGTACTTC	CASSPRGTYEQYF
NA	NA	TRBV4-1	TRBJ1-1	TGCGCCAGCAGCCAATTTACTTACACTGAAGCTTTCTTT	CASSQFTYTEAFF
once	TRBD2	TRBV18	TRBJ2-1	TGTGCCAGCTCACCACGCCTAGCGGGGGTGTACAATGAGCAGTTCTTC	CASSPRLAGVYNEQFF
NA	TRBD1	TRBV5-1	TRBJ1-5	TGCGCCAGCAGCCTAGGGACAGGGGCCAGCAATCAGCCCCAGCATTTT	CASSLGTGASNQPQHF
NA	TRBD1	TRBV6-1	TRBJ1-4	TGTGCCAGCAGTGAAACAGGGGGCAGTGAAAAACTGTTTTTT	CASSETGGSEKLFF
NA	NA	TRBV12-5	TRBJ1-2	TGTGCTAGTGGTTTGGTACGGGGTAGTGGCTACACCTTC	CASGLVRGSGYTF
NA	TRBD1	TRBV6-5	TRBJ1-1	TGTGCCAGCAGACCATACGACAGGGGCGCTGAAGCTTTCTTT	CASRPYDRGAEAFF
few	NA	TRBV6-1	TRBJ1-1	TGTGCCAGCAGTGAGGGGGCGCTCAGGACTGAAGCTTTCTTT	CASSEGALRTEAFF
once	TRBD1	TRBV3-1/TRBV3-2	TRBJ1-6	TGTGCCAGCAGCCAAGAGGGACAGGGTAATTCACCCCTCCACTTT	CASSQEGQGNSPLHF
NA	TRBD1	TRBV19	TRBJ1-2	TGTGCCAGTAGTATAGGGACAGGGGCCCAGCCCGGCTACACCTTC	CASSIGTGAQPGYTF
NA	TRBD1	TRBV5-4	TRBJ2-7	TGTGCCAGCACCACAGGACAGGAATACGAGCAGTACTTC	CASTTGQEYEQYF
NA	NA	TRBV5-1	TRBJ2-5	TGCGCCAGCAGCTTGGCCGAAGAGACCCAGTACTTC	CASSLAEETQYF
NA	TRBD1	TRBV19	TRBJ2-5	TGTGCCAGCTCGCCGGGACAGGGGTCGTCAGAGACCCAGTACTTC	CASSPGQGSSETQYF
few	NA	TRBV3-1/TRBV3-2	TRBJ1-6	TGTGCCAGCAGCCAAGTATTCGGAGGTTCACCCCTCCACTTT	CASSQVFGGSPLHF
NA	NA	TRBV19	TRBJ1-6	TGTGCCAGTAGCATCGCGCGGGGAGTGGGGAATTCACCCCTCCACTTT	CASSIARGVGNSPLHF
NA	NA	TRBV3-1/TRBV3-2	TRBJ2-2	TGTGCCAGCAGCCAGGTACAAAACACCGGGGAGCTGTTTTTT	CASSQVQNTGELFF
once	TRBD2	TRBV29-1	TRBJ2-2	TGCAGCGTTGTAGCTAGCGGGATGAACACCGGGGAGCTGTTTTTT	CSVVASGMNTGELFF
NA	NA	TRBV6-5	TRBJ1-1	TGTGCCAGCGGGCCCCGGGGGTACACTGAAGCTTTCTTT	CASGPRGYTEAFF
NA	NA	TRBV28	TRBJ2-7	TGTGCCAGCAGTCCCCTTTCGAGCTCCTACGAGCAGTACTTC	CASSPLSSSYEQYF